This TCR beta chain was sequenced in a study of blood T cell repertoires in COVID-19. Across the study: Sample material is recorded as cDNA or gDNA derived from T cells, B-cell-depleted T cells, or PBMCs.

Germline trimming cut 1 base from V and 2 bases from J; bases unmatched to any gene: 6. Looked up from germline, CDR1 is LNHDA and CDR2 is SQIVND (reference sequence). This CDR3 spans 19 amino acids. Produced via immunoSEQ multiplex PCR; TCRdb's table is partial and in-frame only. The table has around 240,000 clones, 83% seen once. The TCR sequence derives from a woman in her fifties or sixties with acute or convalescent COVID-19. This chain joins TRBV19 and TRBJ2-3, with 16 bases that match TRBD2. The sequencing sample was made of peripheral blood. The CDR3 DNA reads TGTGCCAGTAGTATAGGGAGGGGACTAGCGGGAGGGCCCACAGATACGCAGTATTTT. It translates to CASSIGRGLAGGPTDTQYF.